This T cell receptor beta chain was identified during a study of cytomegalovirus exposure and HLA in healthy donors. Overall study findings and caveats: A later analysis reportedly found that, within productive TCRs, an Asian-associated ancestry cluster had fewer N-insertions than the mean observed across the approximately 670 donors. Productive rates of about 90% or about 30% were seen for most TCR beta V segments in an earlier analysis. Several of the most significant clusters appeared, in a later analysis, to be linked to common viral pathogens.

V was shortened by 5 bases and J by 9 bases, with 12 bases between the two germline ends. Germline CDR1 and CDR2: SGHDN and FVKESK. The CDR3 has 12 residues. The primer mix had 60 Vbeta and 13 Jbeta primers. As processed by the authors: Roughly 83 million unique TCR beta chains, roughly 11 million of them shared, were counted by a later analysis. Sequencing was performed with immunoSEQ multiplex PCR; in TCRdb, only in-frame clones are kept and a portion is missing. V and J calls and clone size are those listed in that table; D and trimming were worked out from the DNA. Of roughly 150,000 clones listed, around 78% were seen once; the top ten hold 1%. Of note for this clone: No antigen is known for it.

This receptor was obtained from a woman aged 40-49 years in good health and CMV-seronegative. The chain is built from TRBV14 and TRBJ2-3, with D tentatively TRBD2 (5 bases). Sequenced material: PBMCs. CDR3 sequence: CASSTRTGTQYF. In DNA, the CDR3 is TGTGCCAGCAGCACCCGGACTGGCACGCAGTATTTT.